This T cell receptor beta chain appears in the sequencing data of a study of cytomegalovirus exposure and HLA in healthy donors. In its sample, this clone was seen a few times. Its specificity is unknown. Whole-study findings and limits: Associated with cytomegalovirus, according to the listing, were 164 TCR beta chains.

Primers: 60 Vbeta forward and 13 Jbeta reverse. As processed by the authors: A later analysis tallied 80 million or so unique TCR beta chains, about 9.9 million of them shared. TCRdb keeps only in-frame clones here, not all; method: immunoSEQ multiplex PCR. The V and J calls and clone size come from that table; D and trimming were worked out from the DNA. The data contain roughly 130,000 clones, roughly 68% of them singletons. All donors participated as healthy donors of bone marrow. Sequencing was done on a sample of PBMCs. The sequence derives from a woman aged 45 to 65 in good health and CMV-seropositive.

The CDR3 bases are TGTGCCAGCTCACCTTCCACGAGTAAGAACACTGAAGCTTTCTTT. Encoded protein: CASSPSTSKNTEAFF. The chain couples TRBV18 to TRBJ1-1; D is unresolved. Germline assignment: CDR1 KGHSH and CDR2 LQKENI. This CDR3 is built from 15 residues. V was clipped by 3 bases and J by 1 base, with 12 bases between them.